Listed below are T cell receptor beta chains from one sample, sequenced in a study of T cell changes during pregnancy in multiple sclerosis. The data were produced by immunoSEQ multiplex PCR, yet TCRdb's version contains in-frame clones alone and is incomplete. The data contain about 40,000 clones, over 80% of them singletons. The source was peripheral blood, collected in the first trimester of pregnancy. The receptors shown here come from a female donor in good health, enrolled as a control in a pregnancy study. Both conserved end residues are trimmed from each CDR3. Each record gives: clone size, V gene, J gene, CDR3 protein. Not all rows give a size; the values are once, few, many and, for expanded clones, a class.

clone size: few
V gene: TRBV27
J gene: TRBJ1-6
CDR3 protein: ASSVDRQGSSPLH

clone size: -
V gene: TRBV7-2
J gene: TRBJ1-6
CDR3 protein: ASSLLPGSSYNSPLH

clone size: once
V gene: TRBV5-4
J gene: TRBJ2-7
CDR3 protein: ASRSDPGQDYEQY

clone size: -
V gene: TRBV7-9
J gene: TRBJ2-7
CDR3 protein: ASSPPGSTYEQY

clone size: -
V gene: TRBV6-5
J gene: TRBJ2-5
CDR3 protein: ASSGLAGGQETQY

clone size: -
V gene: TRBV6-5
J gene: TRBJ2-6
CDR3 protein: ASSYRSSGANVLT

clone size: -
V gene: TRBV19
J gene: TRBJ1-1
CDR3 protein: ASNHGLNTEAF

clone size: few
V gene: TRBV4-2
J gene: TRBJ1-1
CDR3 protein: ASSRGQDTEAF

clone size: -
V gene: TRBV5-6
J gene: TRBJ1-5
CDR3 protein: ASSLGDRGSQPQH

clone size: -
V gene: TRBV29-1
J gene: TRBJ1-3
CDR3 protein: SVAQGNGNTIY

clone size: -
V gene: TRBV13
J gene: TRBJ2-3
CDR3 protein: ASSPGGNTDTQY

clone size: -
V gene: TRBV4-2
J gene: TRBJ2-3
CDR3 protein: ASSHERQGANTDTQY

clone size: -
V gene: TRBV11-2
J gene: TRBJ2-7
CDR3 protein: ASRLNRGHREQY

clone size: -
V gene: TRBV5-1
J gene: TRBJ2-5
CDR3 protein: ASSIEPPGQVQETQY

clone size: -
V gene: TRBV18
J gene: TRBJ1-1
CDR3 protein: ASSLRGQGLNTEAF

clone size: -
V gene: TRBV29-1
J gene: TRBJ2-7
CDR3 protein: SVRTGSSYEQY

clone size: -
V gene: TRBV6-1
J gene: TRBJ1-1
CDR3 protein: ASTNRGNTEAF

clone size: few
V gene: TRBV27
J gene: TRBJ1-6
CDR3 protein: ASSLGRNSPLH

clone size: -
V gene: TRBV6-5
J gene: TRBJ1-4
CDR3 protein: ASSARGLNEKLF

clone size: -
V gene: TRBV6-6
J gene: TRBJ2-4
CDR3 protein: ASSHKAQGLNIQY

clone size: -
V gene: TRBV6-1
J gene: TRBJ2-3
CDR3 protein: ASSRTETSTDTQY

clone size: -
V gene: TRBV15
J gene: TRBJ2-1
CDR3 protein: ATSRVGLAESSSYNEQF

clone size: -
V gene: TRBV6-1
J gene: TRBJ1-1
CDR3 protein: ASSEFLSEAF

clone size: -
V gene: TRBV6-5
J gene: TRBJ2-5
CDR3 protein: ASSSGLAGETQY

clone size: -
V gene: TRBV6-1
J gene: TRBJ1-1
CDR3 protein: AHKQSTEAF

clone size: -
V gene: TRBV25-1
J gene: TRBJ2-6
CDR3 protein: ASSEPGANVLT